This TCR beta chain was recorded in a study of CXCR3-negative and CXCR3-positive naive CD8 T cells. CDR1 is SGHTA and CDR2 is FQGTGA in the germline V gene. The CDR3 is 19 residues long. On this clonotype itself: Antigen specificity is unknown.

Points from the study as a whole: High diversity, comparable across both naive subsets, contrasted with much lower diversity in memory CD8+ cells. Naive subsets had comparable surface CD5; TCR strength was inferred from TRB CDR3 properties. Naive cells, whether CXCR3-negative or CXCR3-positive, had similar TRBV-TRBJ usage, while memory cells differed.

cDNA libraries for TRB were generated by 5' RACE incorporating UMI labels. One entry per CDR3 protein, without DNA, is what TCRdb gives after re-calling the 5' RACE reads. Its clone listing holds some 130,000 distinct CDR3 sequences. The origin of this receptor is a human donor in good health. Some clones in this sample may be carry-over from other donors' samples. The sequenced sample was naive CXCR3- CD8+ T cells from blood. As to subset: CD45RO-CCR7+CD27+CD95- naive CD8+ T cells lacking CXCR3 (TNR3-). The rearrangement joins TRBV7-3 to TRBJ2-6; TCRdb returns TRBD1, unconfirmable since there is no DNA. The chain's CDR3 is CASSLSSARGSPGANVLTF.